This paragraph covers one T cell receptor beta chain sequence. In the authors' methods: Sequenced samples showed a median of approximately 100,000 TCRs each, with counts running from around 25,000 to 690,000. TCRdb analysed the RACE reads with MiXCR anew, one entry per CDR3 protein. The V and J calls were not made by the authors but by TCRdb's processing. The table includes around 340,000 distinct CDR3 sequences, around 7% detected once. This CDR3 has 16 amino acids. Germline V lookup: CDR1 SGDLS, CDR2 YYNGEE. V lost 0 bases and J 6 bases, leaving 13 bases between the germline ends. The data derive from a study of human T cells and chemical hapten exposure. This sample's time point: patch test 1, 2 weeks after DPC sensitization. Noted treatment: therapeutic diphenylcyclopropenone sensitization with weekly scalp DPC. The study enrolled 18 to 70-year-old alopecia patients suitable for DPC.

The clonotype originates from a young woman with alopecia areata. Some clones in this sample may be carry-over from other donors' samples. The specimen was whole blood, collected in connection with sensitization to the hapten diphenylcyclopropenone (DPC). V is TRBV9 and J is TRBJ1-6, with D possibly TRBD1 on 5 matching bases. The chain's CDR3 is CASSVEAGWGNSPLHF. The CDR3 DNA follows: TGTGCCAGCAGCGTAGAGGCAGGGTGGGGTAATTCACCCCTCCACTTT.